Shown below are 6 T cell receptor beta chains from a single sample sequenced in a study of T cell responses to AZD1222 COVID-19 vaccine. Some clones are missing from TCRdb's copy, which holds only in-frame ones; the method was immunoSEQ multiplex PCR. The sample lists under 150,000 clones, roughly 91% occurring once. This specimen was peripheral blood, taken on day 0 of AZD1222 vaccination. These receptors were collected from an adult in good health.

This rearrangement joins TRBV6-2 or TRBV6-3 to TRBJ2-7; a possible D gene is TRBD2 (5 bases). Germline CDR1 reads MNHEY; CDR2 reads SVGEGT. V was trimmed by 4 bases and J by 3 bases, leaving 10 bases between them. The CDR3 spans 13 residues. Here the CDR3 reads CASSFLGDYEQYF. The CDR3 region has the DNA TGTGCCAGCAGTTTCTTGGGAGACTACGAGCAGTACTTC.

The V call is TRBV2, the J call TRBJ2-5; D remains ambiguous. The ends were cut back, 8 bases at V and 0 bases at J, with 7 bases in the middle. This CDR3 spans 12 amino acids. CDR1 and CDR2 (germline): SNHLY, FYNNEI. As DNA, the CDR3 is TGTGCCAGCCAACAGAACCAAGAGACCCAGTACTTC. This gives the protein CASQQNQETQYF.

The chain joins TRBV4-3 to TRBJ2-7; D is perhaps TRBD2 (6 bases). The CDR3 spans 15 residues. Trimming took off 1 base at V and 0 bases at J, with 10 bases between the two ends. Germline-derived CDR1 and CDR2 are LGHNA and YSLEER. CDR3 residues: CASSQVSGRSYEQYF. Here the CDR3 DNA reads TGCGCCAGCAGCCAAGTAAGCGGGCGCTCCTACGAGCAGTACTTC.

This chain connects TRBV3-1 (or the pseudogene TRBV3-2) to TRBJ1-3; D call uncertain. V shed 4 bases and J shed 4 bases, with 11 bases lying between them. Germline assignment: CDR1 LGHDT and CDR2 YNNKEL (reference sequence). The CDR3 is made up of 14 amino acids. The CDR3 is CASSRSQVGNTIYF. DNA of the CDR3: TGTGCCAGCAGCCGCTCCCAGGTGGGAAACACCATATATTTT.

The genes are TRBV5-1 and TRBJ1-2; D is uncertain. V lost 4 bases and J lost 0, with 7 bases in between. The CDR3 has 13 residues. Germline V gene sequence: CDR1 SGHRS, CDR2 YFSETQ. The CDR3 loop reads CASSREPNYGYTF. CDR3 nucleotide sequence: TGCGCCAGCAGCAGGGAACCTAACTATGGCTACACCTTC.

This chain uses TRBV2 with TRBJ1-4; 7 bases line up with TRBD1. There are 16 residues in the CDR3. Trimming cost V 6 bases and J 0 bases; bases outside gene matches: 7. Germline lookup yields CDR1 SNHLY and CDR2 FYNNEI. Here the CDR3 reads CASSELGQPTNEKLFF. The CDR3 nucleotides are TGTGCCAGCAGCGAACTGGGACAGCCAACTAATGAAAAACTGTTTTTT.